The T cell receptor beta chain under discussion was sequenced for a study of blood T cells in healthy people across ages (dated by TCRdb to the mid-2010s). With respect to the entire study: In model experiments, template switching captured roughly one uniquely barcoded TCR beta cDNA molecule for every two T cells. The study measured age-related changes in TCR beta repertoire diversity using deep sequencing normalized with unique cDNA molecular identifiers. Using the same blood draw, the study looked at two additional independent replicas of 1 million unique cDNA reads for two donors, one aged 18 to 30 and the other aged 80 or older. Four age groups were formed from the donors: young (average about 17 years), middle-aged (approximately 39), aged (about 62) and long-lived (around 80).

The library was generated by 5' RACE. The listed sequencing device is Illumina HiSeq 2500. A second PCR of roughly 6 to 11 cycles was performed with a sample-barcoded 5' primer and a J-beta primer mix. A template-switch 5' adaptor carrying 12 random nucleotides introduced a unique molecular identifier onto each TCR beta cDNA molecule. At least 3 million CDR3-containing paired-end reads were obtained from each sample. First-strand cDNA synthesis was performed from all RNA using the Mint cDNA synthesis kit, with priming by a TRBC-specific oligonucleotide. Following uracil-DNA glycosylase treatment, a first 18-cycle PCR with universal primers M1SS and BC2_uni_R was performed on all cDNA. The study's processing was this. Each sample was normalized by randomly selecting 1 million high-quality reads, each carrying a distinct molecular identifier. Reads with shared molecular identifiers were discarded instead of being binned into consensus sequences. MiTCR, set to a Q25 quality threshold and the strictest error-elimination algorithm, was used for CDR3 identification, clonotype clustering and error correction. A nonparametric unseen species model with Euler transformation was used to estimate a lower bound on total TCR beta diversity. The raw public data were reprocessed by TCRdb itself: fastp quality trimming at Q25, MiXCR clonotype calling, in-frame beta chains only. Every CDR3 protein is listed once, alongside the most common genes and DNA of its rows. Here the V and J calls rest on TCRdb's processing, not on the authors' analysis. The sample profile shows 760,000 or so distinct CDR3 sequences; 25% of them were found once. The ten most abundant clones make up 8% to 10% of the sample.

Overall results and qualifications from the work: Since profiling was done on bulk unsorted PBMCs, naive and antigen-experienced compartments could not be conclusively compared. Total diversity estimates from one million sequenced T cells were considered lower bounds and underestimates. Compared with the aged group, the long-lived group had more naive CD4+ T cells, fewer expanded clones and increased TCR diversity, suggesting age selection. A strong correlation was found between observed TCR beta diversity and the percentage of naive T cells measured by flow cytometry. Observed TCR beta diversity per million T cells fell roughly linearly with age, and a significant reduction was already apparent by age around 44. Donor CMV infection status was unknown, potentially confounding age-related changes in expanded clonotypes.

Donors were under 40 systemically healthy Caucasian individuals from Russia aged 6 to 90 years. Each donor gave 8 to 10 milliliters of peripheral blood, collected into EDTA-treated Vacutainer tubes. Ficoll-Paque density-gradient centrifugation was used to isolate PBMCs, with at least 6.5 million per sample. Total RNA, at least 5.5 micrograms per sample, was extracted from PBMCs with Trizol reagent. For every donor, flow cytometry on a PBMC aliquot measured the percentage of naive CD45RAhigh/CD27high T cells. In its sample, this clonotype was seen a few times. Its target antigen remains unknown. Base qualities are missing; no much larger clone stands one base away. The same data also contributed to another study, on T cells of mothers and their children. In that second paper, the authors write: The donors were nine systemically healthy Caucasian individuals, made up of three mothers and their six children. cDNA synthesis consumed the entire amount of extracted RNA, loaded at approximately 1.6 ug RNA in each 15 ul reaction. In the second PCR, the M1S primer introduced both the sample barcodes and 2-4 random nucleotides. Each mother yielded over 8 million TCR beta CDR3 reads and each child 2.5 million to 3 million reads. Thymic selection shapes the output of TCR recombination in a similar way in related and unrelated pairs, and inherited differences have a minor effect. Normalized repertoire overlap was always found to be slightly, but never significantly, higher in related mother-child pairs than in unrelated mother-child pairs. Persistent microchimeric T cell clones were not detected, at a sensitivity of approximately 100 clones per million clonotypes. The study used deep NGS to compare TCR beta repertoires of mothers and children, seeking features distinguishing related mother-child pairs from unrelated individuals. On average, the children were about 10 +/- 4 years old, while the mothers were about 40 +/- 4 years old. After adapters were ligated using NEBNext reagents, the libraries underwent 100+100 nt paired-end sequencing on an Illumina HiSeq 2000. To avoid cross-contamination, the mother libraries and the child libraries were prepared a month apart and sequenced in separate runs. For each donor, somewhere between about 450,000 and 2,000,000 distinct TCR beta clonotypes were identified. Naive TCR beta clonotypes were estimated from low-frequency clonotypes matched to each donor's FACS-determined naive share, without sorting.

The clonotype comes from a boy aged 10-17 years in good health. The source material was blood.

CDR3 region: CSPMGAGQETQYF. The nucleotide sequence is given as TGCAGCCCTATGGGGGCAGGGCAAGAGACCCAGTACTTC. The rearrangement joined TRBV20-1 to TRBJ2-5; possibly the D gene is TRBD1, per 6 matching bases. The germline V gene (reference sequence) yields DFQATT for CDR1 and SNEGSKA for CDR2. The CDR3 goes from the cysteine to the phenylalanine over 13 residues. CDR3 DNA only is kept here, 39 bases in frame from base 1.